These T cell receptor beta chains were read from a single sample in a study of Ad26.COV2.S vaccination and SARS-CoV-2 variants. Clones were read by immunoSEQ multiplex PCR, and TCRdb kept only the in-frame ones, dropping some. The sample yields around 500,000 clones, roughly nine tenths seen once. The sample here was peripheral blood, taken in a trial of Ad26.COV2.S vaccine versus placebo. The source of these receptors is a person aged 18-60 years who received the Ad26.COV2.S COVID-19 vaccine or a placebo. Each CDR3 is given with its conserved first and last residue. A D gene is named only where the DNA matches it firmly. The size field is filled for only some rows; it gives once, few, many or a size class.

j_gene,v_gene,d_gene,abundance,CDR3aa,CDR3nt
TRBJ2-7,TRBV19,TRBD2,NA,CASSMGGSSYEQYF,TGTGCCAGTAGTATGGGCGGGAGCTCCTACGAGCAGTACTTC
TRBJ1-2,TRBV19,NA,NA,CASSMEGLSRGYTF,TGTGCCAGTAGTATGGAGGGGCTATCCCGGGGCTACACCTTC
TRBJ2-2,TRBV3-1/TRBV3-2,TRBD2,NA,CASSQRYLMSSGRLTGELFF,TGTGCCAGCAGCCAACGTTATTTGATGTCTAGCGGGAGGTTAACCGGGGAGCTGTTTTTT
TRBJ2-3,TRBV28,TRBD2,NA,CASSSPGLGTDTQYF,TGTGCCAGCAGTTCCCCGGGACTAGGCACAGATACGCAGTATTTT
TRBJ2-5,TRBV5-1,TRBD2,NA,CASSLAVSSLAGVRETQYF,TGCGCCAGCAGCTTGGCCGTGTCGAGTCTAGCGGGAGTACGCGAGACCCAGTACTTC
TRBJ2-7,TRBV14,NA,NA,CASSHWGGGEQYF,TGTGCCAGCAGCCACTGGGGAGGTGGCGAGCAGTACTTC
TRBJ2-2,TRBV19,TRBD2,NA,CASSHQLAPGLATGELFF,TGTGCCAGTAGTCATCAATTAGCACCGGGACTAGCGACCGGGGAGCTGTTTTTT
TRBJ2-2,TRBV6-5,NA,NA,CASSYWPGSGELFF,TGTGCCAGCAGTTACTGGCCTGGGTCCGGGGAGCTGTTTTTT
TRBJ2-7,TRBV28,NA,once,CASSSGGQGRYEQYF,TGTGCCAGCAGTTCGGGAGGACAGGGCAGATACGAGCAGTACTTC
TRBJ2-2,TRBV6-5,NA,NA,CASSYTSGYTGELFF,TGTGCCAGCAGTTATACCTCAGGGTACACCGGGGAGCTGTTTTTT
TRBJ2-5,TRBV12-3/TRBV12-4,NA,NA,CASSLGVGETQYF,TGTGCCAGCAGTTTAGGAGTCGGGGAGACCCAGTACTTC
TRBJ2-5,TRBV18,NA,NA,CASSPPAQQKETQYF,TGTGCCAGCTCACCACCTGCCCAACAGAAAGAGACCCAGTACTTC
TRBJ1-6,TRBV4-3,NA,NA,CASSQDWSFNSPLHF,TGCGCCAGCAGCCAAGATTGGAGTTTTAATTCACCCCTCCACTTT
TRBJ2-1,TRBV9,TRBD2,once,CASSVGLASHNEQFF,TGTGCCAGCAGCGTAGGACTAGCGAGTCACAATGAGCAGTTCTTC
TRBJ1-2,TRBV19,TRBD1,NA,CASSRGTVHGYTF,TGTGCCAGTAGTAGGGGGACAGTTCATGGCTACACCTTC
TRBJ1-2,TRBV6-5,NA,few,CASSSTPTRGHTF,TGTGCCAGCAGTTCTACGCCCACCCGGGGCCATACCTTC
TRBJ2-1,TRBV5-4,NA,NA,CASTKDSRSYNEQFF,TGTGCCAGCACCAAGGACAGCAGGTCCTACAATGAGCAGTTCTTC
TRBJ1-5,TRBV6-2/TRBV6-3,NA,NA,CASSSVGQQPQHF,TGTGCCAGCAGTTCCGTGGGGCAACAGCCCCAGCATTTT